This TCR beta chain was recovered during a study of blood T cells in healthy people across ages. Primers used in a second PCR of roughly 6 to 12 cycles were a sample-barcoded 5' primer and a J-beta primer mix. Every individual sample yielded 2.5 million or more paired-end reads (each containing CDR3). TCRdb redid the calling of the 5' RACE reads with MiXCR, one entry per CDR3 protein. The data hold more than 500,000 distinct CDR3 sequences, with 27% observed a single time. Whole-study results and caveats: Long-lived donors carried more naive CD4+ cells and greater diversity than aged donors. It was not known whether donors were CMV positive (a possible confounder of expanded clonotype changes).

In regard to this clonotype: The antigen is undetermined.

This CDR3 has 14 residues. Sequencing was performed on blood. The clonotype originates from a woman in her seventies in good health. This rearrangement joins TRBV12-3 or TRBV12-4 to TRBJ2-5; the D is unclear. The J call is in doubt because the DNA end fits TRBJ2-7 better. CDR3 sequence: CASSLRRSSYEQYF. CDR3 nucleotide sequence: TGTGCCAGCAGTTTAAGGCGTAGCTCCTACGAGCAGTACTTC.